This T cell receptor (beta chain) was retrieved from a study of blood T cell repertoires in COVID-19. In the study overall: Samples of COVID-19 (acute and convalescent) were obtained from the United States, Italy and Spain.

Germline CDR1 reads LNHDA; CDR2 reads SQIVND (reference sequence). The CDR3 has 14 amino acids. With 2 bases removed from V and 5 bases from J, the gap between germline ends came to 12 bases. TCRdb keeps only in-frame clones here, not all; method: immunoSEQ multiplex PCR. The data show under 450,000 clones, approximately 88% seen once. The sequence was collected from a woman aged 45-65 years with COVID-19, enrolled during active disease. Sequenced input: peripheral blood. This sequence joins TRBV19 and TRBJ2-5, with D tentatively TRBD1 (5 bases). As DNA, the CDR3 is TGTGCCAGTAGTATATCCCAGGGCGCGGAGACCCAGTACTTC. This sequence encodes CASSISQGAETQYF. Filled out from reference TRBV19 and TRBJ2-5, the complete variable domain reads DGGITQSPKYLFRKEGQNVTLSCEQNLNHDAMYWYRQDPGQGLRLIYYSQIVNDFQKGDIAEGYSVSREKKESFPLTVTSAQKNPTAFYLCASSISQGAETQYFGPGTRLLVL.